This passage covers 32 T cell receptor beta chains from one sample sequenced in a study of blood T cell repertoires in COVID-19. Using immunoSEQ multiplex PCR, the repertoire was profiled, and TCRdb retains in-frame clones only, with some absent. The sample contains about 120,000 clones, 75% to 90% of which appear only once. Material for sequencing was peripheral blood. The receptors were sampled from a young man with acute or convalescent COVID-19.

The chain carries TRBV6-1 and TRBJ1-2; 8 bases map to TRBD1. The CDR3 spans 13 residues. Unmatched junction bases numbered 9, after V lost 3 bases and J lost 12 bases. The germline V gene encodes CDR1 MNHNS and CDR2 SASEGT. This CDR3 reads CASSDHDRGRDTF. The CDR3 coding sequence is TGTGCCAGCAGTGACCACGACAGGGGACGAGACACCTTC.

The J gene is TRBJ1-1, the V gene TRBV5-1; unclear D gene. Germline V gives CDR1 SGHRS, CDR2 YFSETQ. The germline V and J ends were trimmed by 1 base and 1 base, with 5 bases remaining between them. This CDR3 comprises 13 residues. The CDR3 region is CASSLTANTEAFF. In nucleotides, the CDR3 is TGCGCCAGCAGCTTGACAGCGAACACTGAAGCTTTCTTT.

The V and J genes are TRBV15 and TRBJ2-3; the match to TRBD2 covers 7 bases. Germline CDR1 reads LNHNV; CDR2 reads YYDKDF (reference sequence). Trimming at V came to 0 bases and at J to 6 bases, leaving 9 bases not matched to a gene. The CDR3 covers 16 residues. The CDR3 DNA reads TGTGCCACCAGCAGAGATCTTGGCGGGAGTGGGGATACGCAGTATTTT. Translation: CATSRDLGGSGDTQYF.

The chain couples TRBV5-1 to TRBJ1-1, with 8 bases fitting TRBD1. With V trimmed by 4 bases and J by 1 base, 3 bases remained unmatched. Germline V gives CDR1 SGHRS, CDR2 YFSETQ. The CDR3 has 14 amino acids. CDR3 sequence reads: CASSPGQGNTEAFF. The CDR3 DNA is TGCGCCAGCAGCCCCGGACAGGGGAACACTGAAGCTTTCTTT.

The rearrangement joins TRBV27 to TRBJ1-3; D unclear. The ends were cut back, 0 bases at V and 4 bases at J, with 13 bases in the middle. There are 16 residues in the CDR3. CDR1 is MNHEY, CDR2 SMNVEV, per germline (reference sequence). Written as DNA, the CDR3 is TGTGCCAGCAGTTTATCAGCGCGGATCGGGGGAAACACCATATATTTT. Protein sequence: CASSLSARIGGNTIYF.

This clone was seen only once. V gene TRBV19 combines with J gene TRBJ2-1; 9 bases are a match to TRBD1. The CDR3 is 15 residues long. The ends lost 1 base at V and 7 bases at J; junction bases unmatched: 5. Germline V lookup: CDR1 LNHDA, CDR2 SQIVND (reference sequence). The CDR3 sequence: CASSIGQGERNEQFF. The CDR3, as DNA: TGTGCCAGTAGTATAGGACAGGGGGAGAGAAATGAGCAGTTCTTC.

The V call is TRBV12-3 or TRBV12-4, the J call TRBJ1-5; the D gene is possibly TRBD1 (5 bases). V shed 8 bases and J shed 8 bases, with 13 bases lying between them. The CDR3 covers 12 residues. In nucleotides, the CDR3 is TGTGCCAGCCGTCGCCGGGGGGAGCCCCAGCATTTT. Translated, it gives CASRRRGEPQHF.

This CDR3 is CATSRSLQHNEQFF. CDR3 sequence (DNA): TGTGCCACCAGCAGGTCCTTACAACACAATGAGCAGTTCTTC. The gene calls are TRBV15 and TRBJ2-1; D remains unclear. From germline, CDR1 is LNHNV and CDR2 YYDKDF (reference sequence). The CDR3 is made up of 14 amino acids. Trimming removed 3 bases at V and 5 bases at J, with 11 bases between. Drawing the rest from reference TRBV15 and TRBJ2-1, the complete variable domain is DAMVIQNPRYQVTQFGKPVTLSCSQTLNHNVMYWYQQKSSQAPKLLFHYYDKDFNNEADTPDNFQSRRPNTSFCFLDIRSPGLGDTAMYLCATSRSLQHNEQFFGPGTRLTVL.

Here the CDR3 reads CAWSVPGADYEQYV. CDR3 sequence (DNA): TGTGCCTGGAGTGTACCTGGGGCTGACTACGAGCAGTACGTC. The chain employs TRBV30 and TRBJ2-7; a weak D match, TRBD1 (5 bases). This CDR3 has 14 residues. The V gene lost 0 bases and the J gene lost 3 bases, with 12 bases spanning the gap. Looked up from germline, CDR1 is GTSNPN and CDR2 is SVGIG (reference sequence).

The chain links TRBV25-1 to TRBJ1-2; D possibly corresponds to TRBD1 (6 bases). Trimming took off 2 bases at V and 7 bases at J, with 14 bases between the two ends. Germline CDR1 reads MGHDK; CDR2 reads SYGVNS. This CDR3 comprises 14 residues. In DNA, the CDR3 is TGTGCCAGCAGTGAAGAGCAGGGGAGAGGTGGCTACACCTTC. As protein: CASSEEQGRGGYTF.

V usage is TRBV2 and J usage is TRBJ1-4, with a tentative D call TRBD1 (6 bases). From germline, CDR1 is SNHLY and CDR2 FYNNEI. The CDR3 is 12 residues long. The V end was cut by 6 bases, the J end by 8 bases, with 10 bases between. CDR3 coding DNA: TGTGCCAGCAGAAAAGGACAGGAAAAACTGTTTTTT. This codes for CASRKGQEKLFF.

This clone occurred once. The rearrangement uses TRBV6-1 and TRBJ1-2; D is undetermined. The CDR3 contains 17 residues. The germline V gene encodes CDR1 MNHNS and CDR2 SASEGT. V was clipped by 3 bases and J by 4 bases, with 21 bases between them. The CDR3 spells CASSDPDVATLSYGYTF. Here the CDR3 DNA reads TGTGCCAGCAGTGACCCAGACGTAGCCACTCTGAGCTATGGCTACACCTTC.

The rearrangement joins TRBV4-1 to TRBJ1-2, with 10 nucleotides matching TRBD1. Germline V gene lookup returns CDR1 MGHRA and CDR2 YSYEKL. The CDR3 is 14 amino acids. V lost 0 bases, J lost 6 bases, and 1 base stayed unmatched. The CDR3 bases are TGCGCCAGCAGCCAAGAGGACAGGGGGAATGGCTACACCTTC. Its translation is CASSQEDRGNGYTF.

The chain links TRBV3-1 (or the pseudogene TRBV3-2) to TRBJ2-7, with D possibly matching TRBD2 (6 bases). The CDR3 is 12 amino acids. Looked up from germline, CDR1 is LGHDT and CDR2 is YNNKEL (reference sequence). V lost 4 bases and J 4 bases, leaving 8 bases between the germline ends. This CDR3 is CASSPGLYEQYF. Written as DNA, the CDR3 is TGTGCCAGCAGCCCGGGACTTTACGAGCAGTACTTC.

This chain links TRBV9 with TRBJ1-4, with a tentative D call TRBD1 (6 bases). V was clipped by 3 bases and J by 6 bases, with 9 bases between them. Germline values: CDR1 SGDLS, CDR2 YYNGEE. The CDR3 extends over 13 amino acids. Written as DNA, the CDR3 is TGTGCCAGCAGCGCAACAGGGTATGAAAAACTGTTTTTT. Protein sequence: CASSATGYEKLFF. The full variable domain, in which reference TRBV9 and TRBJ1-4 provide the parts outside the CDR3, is DSGVTQTPKHLITATGQRVTLRCSPRSGDLSVYWYQQSLDQGLQFLIQYYNGEERAKGNILERFSAQQFPDLHSELNLSSLELGDSALYFCASSATGYEKLFFGSGTQLSVL.

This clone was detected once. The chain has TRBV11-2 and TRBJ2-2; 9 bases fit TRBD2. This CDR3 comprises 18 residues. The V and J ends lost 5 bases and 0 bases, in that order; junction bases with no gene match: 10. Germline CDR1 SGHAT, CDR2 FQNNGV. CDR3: CASSPNRRLAANTGELFF. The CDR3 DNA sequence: TGTGCCAGCAGCCCTAACCGAAGACTAGCGGCGAACACCGGGGAGCTGTTTTTT.

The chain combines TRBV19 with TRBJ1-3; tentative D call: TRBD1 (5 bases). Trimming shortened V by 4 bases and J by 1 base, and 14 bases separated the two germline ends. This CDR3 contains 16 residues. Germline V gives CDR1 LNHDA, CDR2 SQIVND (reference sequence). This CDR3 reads CASSTSHDSSGNTIYF. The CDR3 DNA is TGTGCCAGTAGTACTTCGCATGACAGTTCTGGAAACACCATATATTTT.

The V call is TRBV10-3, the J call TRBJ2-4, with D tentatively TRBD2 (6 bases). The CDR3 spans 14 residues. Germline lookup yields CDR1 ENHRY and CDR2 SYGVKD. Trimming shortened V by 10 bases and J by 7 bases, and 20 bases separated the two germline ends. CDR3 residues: CASGTALPPNIQYF. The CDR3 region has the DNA TGTGCCAGCGGGACTGCTCTCCCCCCGAACATTCAGTACTTC.

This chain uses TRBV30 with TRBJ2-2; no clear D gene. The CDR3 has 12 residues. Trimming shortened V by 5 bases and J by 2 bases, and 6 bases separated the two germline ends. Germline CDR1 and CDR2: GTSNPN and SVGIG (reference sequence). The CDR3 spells CAWRSNTGELFF. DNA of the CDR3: TGTGCCTGGCGTTCTAACACCGGGGAGCTGTTTTTT.

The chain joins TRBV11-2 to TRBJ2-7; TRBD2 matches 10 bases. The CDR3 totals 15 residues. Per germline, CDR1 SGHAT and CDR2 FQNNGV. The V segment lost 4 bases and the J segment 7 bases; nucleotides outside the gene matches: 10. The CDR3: CASSCASGRAKEQYV. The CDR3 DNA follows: TGTGCCAGCAGCTGCGCCAGCGGGAGGGCCAAAGAGCAGTACGTC.

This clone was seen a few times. The CDR3 DNA follows: TGTGCCACCAGCACCCGTAATGAGCAGTTCTTC. Translated, it gives CATSTRNEQFF. The rearrangement links TRBV15 to TRBJ2-1; D call uncertain. The germline V gene has CDR1 LNHNV and CDR2 YYDKDF (reference sequence). The CDR3 is 11 amino acids. Trimming left V 4 bases short and J 7 bases short, with 5 bases between.

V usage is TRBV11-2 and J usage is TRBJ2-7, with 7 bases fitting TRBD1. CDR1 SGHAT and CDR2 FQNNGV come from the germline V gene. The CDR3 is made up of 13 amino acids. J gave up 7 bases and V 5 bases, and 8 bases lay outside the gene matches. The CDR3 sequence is CASSPGTGQEQYF. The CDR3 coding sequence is TGTGCCAGCAGCCCCGGGACGGGACAGGAGCAGTACTTC.

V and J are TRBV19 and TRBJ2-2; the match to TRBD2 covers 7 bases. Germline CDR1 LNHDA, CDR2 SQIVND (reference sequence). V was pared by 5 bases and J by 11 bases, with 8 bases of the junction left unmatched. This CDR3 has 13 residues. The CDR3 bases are TGTGCCAGTAGTCCAATCGCGGGGGTAGAGCTGTTTTTT. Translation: CASSPIAGVELFF.

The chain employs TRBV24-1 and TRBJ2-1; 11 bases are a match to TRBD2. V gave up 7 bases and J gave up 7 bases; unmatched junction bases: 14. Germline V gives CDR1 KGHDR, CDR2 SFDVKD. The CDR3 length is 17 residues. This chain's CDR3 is CATSPPPGTSGVNEQFF. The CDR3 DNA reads TGTGCCACCAGCCCCCCTCCCGGGACTAGCGGAGTTAATGAGCAGTTCTTC.

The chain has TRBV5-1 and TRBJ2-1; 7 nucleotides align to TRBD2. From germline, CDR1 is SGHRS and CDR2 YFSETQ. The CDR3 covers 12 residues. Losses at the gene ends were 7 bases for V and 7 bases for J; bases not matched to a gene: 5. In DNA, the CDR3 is TGCGCCAGCCGGCTGGGGGGGAATGAGCAGTTCTTC. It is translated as CASRLGGNEQFF.

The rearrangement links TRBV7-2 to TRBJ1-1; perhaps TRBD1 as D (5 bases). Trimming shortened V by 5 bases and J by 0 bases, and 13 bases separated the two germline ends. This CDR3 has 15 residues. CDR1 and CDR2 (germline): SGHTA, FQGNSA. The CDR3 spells CASSPPGTVNTEAFF. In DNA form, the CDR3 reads TGTGCCAGCAGCCCCCCCGGGACTGTGAACACTGAAGCTTTCTTT.

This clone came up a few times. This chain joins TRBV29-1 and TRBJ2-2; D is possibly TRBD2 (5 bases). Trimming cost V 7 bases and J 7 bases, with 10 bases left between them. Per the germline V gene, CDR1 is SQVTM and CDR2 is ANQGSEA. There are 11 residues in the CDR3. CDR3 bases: TGCAGCGCTCTCCGGGGCGGGGAGCTGTTTTTT. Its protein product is CSALRGGELFF.

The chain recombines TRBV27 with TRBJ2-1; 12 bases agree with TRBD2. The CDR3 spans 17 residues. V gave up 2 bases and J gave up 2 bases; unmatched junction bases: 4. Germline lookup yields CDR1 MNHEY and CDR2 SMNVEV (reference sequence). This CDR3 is CASSLIGLAGTYNEQFF. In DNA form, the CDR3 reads TGTGCCAGCAGTTTAATCGGACTAGCGGGGACCTACAATGAGCAGTTCTTC.

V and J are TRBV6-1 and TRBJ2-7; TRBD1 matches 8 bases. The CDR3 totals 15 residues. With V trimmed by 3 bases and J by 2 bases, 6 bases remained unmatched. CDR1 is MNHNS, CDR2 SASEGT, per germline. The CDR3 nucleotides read TGTGCCAGCAGTGACCCGCAGACAGGGGCCTACGAGCAGTACTTC. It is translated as CASSDPQTGAYEQYF.

The CDR3 DNA is TGTGCCAGCAGTCTCGGGAGGACTCTAGAGCAGTTCTTC. This sequence encodes CASSLGRTLEQFF. V is TRBV27 and J is TRBJ2-1; 7 bases are a match to TRBD2. The CDR3 length is 13 residues. The V gene's germline CDR1 is MNHEY and CDR2 SMNVEV (reference sequence). Unmatched junction bases numbered 8, after V lost 5 bases and J lost 10 bases.

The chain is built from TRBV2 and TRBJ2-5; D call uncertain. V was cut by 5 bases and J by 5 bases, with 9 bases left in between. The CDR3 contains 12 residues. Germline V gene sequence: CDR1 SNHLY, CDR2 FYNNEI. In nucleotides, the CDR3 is TGTGCCAGCAGTTCGTCCGGTGAGACCCAGTACTTC. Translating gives CASSSSGETQYF.

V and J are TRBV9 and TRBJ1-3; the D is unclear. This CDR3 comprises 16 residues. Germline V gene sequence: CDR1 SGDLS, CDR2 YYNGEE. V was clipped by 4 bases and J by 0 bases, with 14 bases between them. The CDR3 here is CASSPQTEDSGNTIYF. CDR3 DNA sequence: TGTGCCAGCAGCCCCCAAACGGAGGACTCTGGAAACACCATATATTTT. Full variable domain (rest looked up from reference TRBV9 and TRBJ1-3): DSGVTQTPKHLITATGQRVTLRCSPRSGDLSVYWYQQSLDQGLQFLIQYYNGEERAKGNILERFSAQQFPDLHSELNLSSLELGDSALYFCASSPQTEDSGNTIYFGEGSWLTVV.